These 28 T cell receptor beta chains originate from one sample sequenced in a study of blood T cell repertoires in COVID-19. Assay used: immunoSEQ multiplex PCR; TCRdb lists only in-frame clones, some missing. The data show approximately 200,000 clones, around 87% seen once. Sequenced sample: peripheral blood. The receptor set was obtained from a man aged 55 to 70 who had recovered from COVID-19.

The chain couples TRBV6-5 to TRBJ2-5, with D unresolved. CDR1 and CDR2 (germline): MNHEY, SVGAGI. This CDR3 has 13 residues. V was shortened by 6 bases and J by 5 bases, with 13 bases between the two germline ends. CDR3 nucleotides: TGTGCCAGCAGAGCGAATCCTGGCGAGACCCAGTACTTC. Amino acid sequence: CASRANPGETQYF.

The J gene is TRBJ2-7, the V gene TRBV5-1, with 7 bases aligning to TRBD2. The CDR3 has 15 residues. CDR1 is SGHRS, CDR2 YFSETQ, per germline. The junction had 7 bases not matched to a gene; V was cut back by 0 bases and J by 4 bases. This CDR3 is CASSLVPGTTYEQYF. CDR3 sequence (DNA): TGCGCCAGCAGCTTGGTTCCAGGGACTACGTACGAGCAGTACTTC.

The V and J genes are TRBV5-4 and TRBJ1-1; D is uncertain. Looked up from germline, CDR1 is SGHNT and CDR2 is YYREEE (reference sequence). Trimming removed 4 bases from V and 1 base from J, with 11 bases in between. CDR3 length: 14 residues. CDR3 amino acids: CASSTRLRNTEAFF. DNA of the CDR3: TGTGCCAGCAGCACCCGCCTCAGGAACACTGAAGCTTTCTTT.

The chain employs TRBV7-2 and TRBJ2-2; 7 bases line up with TRBD2. Per germline, CDR1 SGHTA and CDR2 FQGNSA. CDR3 size: 16 residues. Trimming cost V 5 bases and J 7 bases; bases outside gene matches: 13. CDR3 amino acids: CASSLSSGSLLGELFF. CDR3 DNA: TGTGCCAGCAGCCTTTCTAGCGGAAGCTTACTCGGGGAGCTGTTTTTT.

This clone was observed once. CDR3 coding DNA: TGTGCCAGCAATACCGGGACAAAAGCTTTCTTT. Translation gives CASNTGTKAFF. The chain recombines TRBV28 with TRBJ1-1; a possible D gene is TRBD1 (6 bases). V lost 7 bases, J lost 9 bases, and 12 bases lay in between. Germline-derived CDR1 and CDR2 are MDHEN and SYDVKM. The CDR3 spans 11 residues.

The chain combines TRBV7-6 with TRBJ1-1, with D tentatively TRBD1 (5 bases). The CDR3 runs to 14 residues. In germline, CDR1 is SGHVS, CDR2 FNYEAQ. Between the trimmed V and J ends, which lost 2 bases and 4 bases, there was a span of 11 bases. CDR3 coding DNA: TGTGCCAGCAGCTTATGGTTAGACAGCACTGAAGCTTTCTTT. Its protein is CASSLWLDSTEAFF.

Here the CDR3 DNA reads TGCGCCAGCAGCCCCCGACAGGGACTCACAGATACGCAGTATTTT. It specifies CASSPRQGLTDTQYF. V is TRBV5-1 and J is TRBJ2-3, with D maybe TRBD1 (7 bases). V was shortened by 4 bases and J by 2 bases, with 14 bases between the two germline ends. The CDR3 length is 15 residues. The germline gives CDR1 SGHRS, CDR2 YFSETQ.

As concerns this clone: Other nucleotide sequences in the sample specify the same CDR3. This chain links TRBV10-3 with TRBJ1-1, with TRBD1 matching over 7 bases. This CDR3 region has 16 residues. Germline CDR1 and CDR2: ENHRY and SYGVKD. The V and J ends lost 6 bases and 6 bases, in that order; junction bases with no gene match: 16. The CDR3 region is CAISHQGEGRRAEAFF. The DNA of the CDR3 is TGTGCCATCAGCCATCAGGGGGAAGGGCGTCGCGCTGAAGCTTTCTTT.

The chain couples TRBV27 to TRBJ2-3; 16 bases are shared with TRBD2. V trimming: 4 bases; J trimming: 5 bases; junction bases outside the gene matches: 9. Germline V gene data show CDR1 as MNHEY and CDR2 as SMNVEV (reference sequence). This CDR3 has 18 amino acids. The CDR3 reads CASSSLRGLAGGEDTQYF. The DNA for the CDR3 is TGTGCCAGCAGTTCACTTAGGGGACTAGCGGGGGGGGAAGATACGCAGTATTTT.

V and J are TRBV19 and TRBJ2-1, with 11 bases lining up with TRBD2. V gave up 6 bases and J gave up 5 bases; unmatched junction bases: 6. The CDR3 runs to 15 residues. Germline V gene lookup returns CDR1 LNHDA and CDR2 SQIVND (reference sequence). CDR3 in DNA: TGTGCCAGTAGGGGAACTAGCGGGGGAAACAATGAGCAGTTCTTC. Protein sequence: CASRGTSGGNNEQFF.

This clone has just a few counts. This rearrangement joins TRBV20-1 to TRBJ2-2; TRBD2 matches at 8 bases. Looked up from germline, CDR1 is DFQATT and CDR2 is SNEGSKA (reference sequence). V was pared by 3 bases and J by 4 bases, with 7 bases of the junction left unmatched. The CDR3 totals 15 residues. CDR3 DNA: TGCAGTGCTAGTAGCGAGAGCGGGAGCACCGGGGAGCTGTTTTTT. Encoded protein: CSASSESGSTGELFF.

The rearrangement links TRBV9 to TRBJ2-1; 10 nucleotides line up with TRBD2. The CDR3 spans 15 residues. Trimming at V came to 2 bases and at J to 6 bases, leaving 5 bases not matched to a gene. Per germline, CDR1 SGDLS and CDR2 YYNGEE. The CDR3 DNA follows: TGTGCCAGCAGCGTGAGCGGGAGGGCCCCCAATGAGCAGTTCTTC. This sequence encodes CASSVSGRAPNEQFF. Using reference TRBV9 and TRBJ2-1 for the parts outside the CDR3, the full variable domain is DSGVTQTPKHLITATGQRVTLRCSPRSGDLSVYWYQQSLDQGLQFLIQYYNGEERAKGNILERFSAQQFPDLHSELNLSSLELGDSALYFCASSVSGRAPNEQFFGPGTRLTVL.

This clone was observed once. The chain is built from TRBV5-4 and TRBJ2-7; 8 bases align to TRBD2. J lost 3 bases, V lost 3 bases, and 17 bases had no gene match. CDR1 and CDR2 from the germline V gene are SGHNT and YYREEE (reference sequence). The CDR3 contains 18 residues. CDR3 in DNA: TGTGCCAGCAGCTCCCCCCCGGGGCGGGGGGACGAGGGCTACGAGCAGTACTTC. Translating it yields CASSSPPGRGDEGYEQYF.

This clone has only one observation. The rearrangement links TRBV9 to TRBJ2-7; 9 bases line up with TRBD1. The CDR3 is made up of 14 amino acids. Germline loops: CDR1 SGDLS, CDR2 YYNGEE. Trimming removed 4 bases from V and 3 bases from J; junction bases left unmatched: 5. CDR3 in DNA: TGTGCCAGCAGCTACCGGGACAGGGACTACGAGCAGTACTTC. It yields the protein CASSYRDRDYEQYF.

V gene TRBV5-4 combines with J gene TRBJ2-5; D is perhaps TRBD1 (6 bases). V dropped 2 bases and J dropped 0 bases, with 8 bases sitting between them. The V gene's germline CDR1 is SGHNT and CDR2 YYREEE (reference sequence). The CDR3 has 14 residues. The CDR3 loop reads CASSFGDNQETQYF. The CDR3 nucleotides are TGTGCCAGCAGCTTTGGGGACAACCAAGAGACCCAGTACTTC. Supplemented by reference TRBV5-4 and TRBJ2-5, the full variable domain reads ETGVTQSPTHLIKTRGQQVTLRCSSQSGHNTVSWYQQALGQGPQFIFQYYREEENGRGNFPPRFSGLQFPNYSSELNVNALELDDSALYLCASSFGDNQETQYFGPGTRLLVL.

Sample share makes this clone medium-sized (0.01 to 0.1%). The rearrangement uses TRBV11-2 and TRBJ2-4; D is ambiguous. The CDR3 has 14 residues. Germline CDR1 is SGHAT and CDR2 is FQNNGV. V dropped 1 base and J dropped 0 bases, with 4 bases sitting between them. CDR3 DNA: TGTGCCAGCAGCTTAGCCCTAGCCAAAAACATTCAGTACTTC. This codes for CASSLALAKNIQYF.

This chain connects TRBV4-1 to TRBJ2-7; 15 bases line up with TRBD2. CDR1 is MGHRA and CDR2 is YSYEKL in the germline V gene. The CDR3 covers 16 residues. The ends lost 0 bases at V and 7 bases at J; junction bases unmatched: 4. This CDR3 reads CASSQDRGLAGGEQYF. Written as DNA, the CDR3 is TGCGCCAGCAGCCAAGACCGCGGACTAGCGGGAGGGGAGCAGTACTTC.

The chain joins TRBV7-2 to TRBJ2-2; possible D gene TRBD2, 6 bases. The CDR3 has 14 residues. Germline V gene data show CDR1 as SGHTA and CDR2 as FQGNSA. With 3 bases removed from V and 5 bases from J, the gap between germline ends came to 10 bases. The CDR3 loop is CASSFSGGTGELFF. The CDR3 DNA reads TGTGCCAGCAGCTTTTCCGGGGGAACCGGGGAGCTGTTTTTT.

The V gene is TRBV5-8, the J gene TRBJ1-5; 8 nucleotides agree with TRBD1. The V and J ends lost 6 bases and 9 bases, in that order; junction bases with no gene match: 11. This CDR3 is built from 14 residues. Germline CDR1 and CDR2: SGHTS and YDEGEE. Here the CDR3 reads CASMTGVSERPQHF. The CDR3 nucleotides are TGTGCCAGCATGACAGGGGTCTCGGAACGGCCCCAGCATTTT. Supplemented by reference TRBV5-8 and TRBJ1-5, the full variable domain reads EAGVTQSPTHLIKTRGQQATLRCSPISGHTSVYWYQQALGLGLQFLLWYDEGEERNRGNFPPRFSGRQFPNYSSELNVNALELEDSALYLCASMTGVSERPQHFGDGTRLSIL.

This chain connects TRBV2 to TRBJ1-5; D not certain. This CDR3 has 13 residues. The germline V and J ends were trimmed by 5 bases and 3 bases, with 8 bases remaining between them. CDR1 SNHLY and CDR2 FYNNEI come from the germline V gene. CDR3 DNA: TGTGCCAGCAGTCGAAGCCTCAATCAGCCCCAGCATTTT. Protein: CASSRSLNQPQHF.

The chain uses TRBV5-1 and TRBJ2-1; 12 bases line up with TRBD2. This CDR3 spans 16 amino acids. The V gene's germline CDR1 is SGHRS and CDR2 YFSETQ. J gave up 7 bases and V 3 bases, and 8 bases lay outside the gene matches. In DNA, the CDR3 is TGCGCCAGCAGCTCCGAACTAGCGGGAGGAAGGAATGAGCAGTTCTTC. Translating gives CASSSELAGGRNEQFF.

The V call is TRBV3-1 (or the pseudogene TRBV3-2), the J call TRBJ2-7; 7 nucleotides align to TRBD2. J gave up 4 bases and V 5 bases, and 11 bases lay outside the gene matches. Germline V gives CDR1 LGHDT, CDR2 YNNKEL (reference sequence). The CDR3 contains 15 residues. The CDR3: CASSFGAGSGYEQYF. CDR3 bases: TGTGCCAGCAGCTTCGGAGCGGGAAGCGGTTACGAGCAGTACTTC.

The chain joins TRBV19 to TRBJ1-4, with D tentatively TRBD1 (5 bases). The CDR3 runs 15 residues. The V end was cut by 3 bases, the J end by 5 bases, with 13 bases between. Germline CDR1 LNHDA, CDR2 SQIVND (reference sequence). The CDR3 loop reads CASSMNGGRNEKLFF. CDR3 DNA: TGTGCCAGTAGTATGAACGGGGGACGGAATGAAAAACTGTTTTTT.

This sequence joins TRBV30 and TRBJ2-7; possible D gene TRBD1, 5 bases. The CDR3 has 12 amino acids. Germline assignment: CDR1 GTSNPN and CDR2 SVGIG (reference sequence). Trimming stripped 3 bases from V and 0 bases from J, with 6 bases between. CDR3 loop: CAWRQDSYEQYF. Here the CDR3 DNA reads TGTGCCTGGAGACAGGACTCCTACGAGCAGTACTTC.

The chain is built from TRBV7-2 and TRBJ1-2; maybe TRBD1 (5 bases). The V and J ends lost 3 bases and 5 bases respectively, with 10 bases between them. Looked up from germline, CDR1 is SGHTA and CDR2 is FQGNSA. The CDR3 sequence is 13 residues long. The CDR3 sequence: CASSFDSQYGYTF. The CDR3 bases are TGTGCCAGCAGCTTCGACAGTCAATATGGCTACACCTTC.

The chain is built from TRBV9 and TRBJ2-2; D unresolved. This CDR3 comprises 17 residues. Germline CDR1 is SGDLS and CDR2 is YYNGEE. Trimming cost V 2 bases and J 2 bases, with 16 bases left between them. The CDR3 DNA follows: TGTGCCAGCAGCGTGATGAGCAGCGTACCCAACACCGGGGAGCTGTTTTTT. Its protein product is CASSVMSSVPNTGELFF.

The V gene is TRBV2, the J gene TRBJ1-2, with 9 bases lining up with TRBD1. The germline CDR1 and CDR2 sequences are SNHLY and FYNNEI. V was pared by 6 bases and J by 7 bases, with 6 bases of the junction left unmatched. CDR3 length equals 13 residues. The CDR3, as DNA: TGTGCCAGCAGCCTCGACAGGGGGGGTGGCTACACCTTC. Translation: CASSLDRGGGYTF.

This chain uses TRBV2 with TRBJ2-1; 11 bases are shared with TRBD2. Germline assignment: CDR1 SNHLY and CDR2 FYNNEI. Trimming removed 2 bases from V and 6 bases from J; junction bases left unmatched: 3. The CDR3 runs 15 residues. CDR3: CASSELAGGVNEQFF. As DNA, the CDR3 is TGTGCCAGCAGTGAATTAGCGGGGGGGGTCAATGAGCAGTTCTTC. The full variable domain, with the rest looked up from reference TRBV2 and TRBJ2-1, is EPEVTQTPSHQVTQMGQEVILRCVPISNHLYFYWYRQILGQKVEFLVSFYNNEISEKSEIFDDQFSVERPDGSNFTLKIRSTKLEDSAMYFCASSELAGGVNEQFFGPGTRLTVL.